This paragraph reports one T cell receptor (beta chain). The target antigen is unknown. The source of the sample is a study of response to subunit inactivated influenza vaccine. Study outcomes and limitations: New T cells are recruited in small numbers by each seasonal influenza vaccination, according to the authors' suggestion.

Germline trimming cut 0 bases from V and 9 bases from J; bases unmatched to any gene: 4. This CDR3 region has 14 residues. Germline values: CDR1 DFQATT, CDR2 SNEGSKA (reference sequence). Each CDR3 protein gets one entry after TCRdb re-called the RT-PCR reads with MiXCR. The sample shows under 950,000 distinct CDR3 sequences, 21% of them seen only once. This clonotype originated in a man aged 45-60 years who received an inactivated influenza vaccine. The chain links TRBV20-1 to TRBJ2-1; 11 bases line up with TRBD2. The sequencing used PBMCs from blood, collected more than 4 days after vaccination. This chain's CDR3 is CSARDSGRGSEQFF. In DNA, the CDR3 is TGCAGTGCTAGAGATAGCGGGAGGGGGTCTGAGCAGTTCTTC.